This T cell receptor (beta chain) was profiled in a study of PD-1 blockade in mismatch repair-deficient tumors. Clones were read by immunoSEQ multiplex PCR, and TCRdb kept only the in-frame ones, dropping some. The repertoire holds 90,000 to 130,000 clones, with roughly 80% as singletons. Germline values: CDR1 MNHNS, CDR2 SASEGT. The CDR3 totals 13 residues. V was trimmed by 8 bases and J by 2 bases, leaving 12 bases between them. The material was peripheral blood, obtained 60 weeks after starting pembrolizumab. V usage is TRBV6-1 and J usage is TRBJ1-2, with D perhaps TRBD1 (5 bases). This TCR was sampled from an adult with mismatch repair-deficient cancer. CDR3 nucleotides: TGTGCCAGCGGCTCGGGACGGAACTATGGCTACACCTTC. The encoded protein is CASGSGRNYGYTF.